This TCR beta chain originates from a study of post-analysis software for immune sequencing data. Prepared TCR beta cDNA libraries contained unique molecular identifiers. Researchers reported 400,000 to 550,000 cDNA molecules coming from approximately 1 to 10 million T cells. Using its own MiXCR run on the PCR reads, TCRdb lists one record per CDR3 protein. The sample records hundreds of thousands of distinct CDR3 sequences, 25% to 30% being singletons. For this clonotype: Its antigen is not known.

Germline CDR1 is MNHNS and CDR2 is SASEGT. CDR3 length: 10 residues. Study-level results: The authors found that F measure strongly co-clustered same-batch samples. Among several TRBV segments more frequent in patients than controls were TRBV5-6, TRBV5-1 and TRBV20-1. When compared against controls, multiple sclerosis patients showed significantly lower normalized Chao1 diversity.

The sample taken for sequencing was blood. The source is a girl aged 5-17 years with multiple sclerosis. The chain joins TRBV6-1 to TRBJ1-1, with unresolved D. Here the CDR3 DNA reads TGTGTTGGCGGGAACACTGAAGCTTTCTTT. This sequence encodes CVGGNTEAFF.